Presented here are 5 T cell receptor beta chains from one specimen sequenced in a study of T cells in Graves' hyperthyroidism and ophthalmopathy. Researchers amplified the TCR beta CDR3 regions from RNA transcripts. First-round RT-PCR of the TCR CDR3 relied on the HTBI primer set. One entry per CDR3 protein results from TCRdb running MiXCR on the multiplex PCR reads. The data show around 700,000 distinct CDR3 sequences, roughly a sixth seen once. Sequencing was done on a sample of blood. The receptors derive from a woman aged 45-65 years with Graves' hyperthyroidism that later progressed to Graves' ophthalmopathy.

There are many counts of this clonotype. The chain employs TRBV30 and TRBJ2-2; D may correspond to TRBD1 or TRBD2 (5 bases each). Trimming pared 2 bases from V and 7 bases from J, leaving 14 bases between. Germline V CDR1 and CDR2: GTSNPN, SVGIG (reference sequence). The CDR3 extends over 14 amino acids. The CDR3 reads CAWSRVRDHGELFF. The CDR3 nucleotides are TGTGCCTGGAGTAGGGTCAGGGACCACGGGGAGCTGTTTTTT.

The CDR3 sequence is CASRKGRDRDLGEQYF. The CDR3 nucleotides are TGTGCCAGCCGTAAAGGCCGGGACAGGGACCTTGGCGAGCAGTACTTC. The chain recombines TRBV27 with TRBJ2-7; 9 bases are a match to TRBD1. Per the germline V gene, CDR1 is MNHEY and CDR2 is SMNVEV (reference sequence). The CDR3 is made up of 16 amino acids. The J segment lost 6 bases and the V segment lost 8 bases, leaving 17 bases of the junction unmatched.

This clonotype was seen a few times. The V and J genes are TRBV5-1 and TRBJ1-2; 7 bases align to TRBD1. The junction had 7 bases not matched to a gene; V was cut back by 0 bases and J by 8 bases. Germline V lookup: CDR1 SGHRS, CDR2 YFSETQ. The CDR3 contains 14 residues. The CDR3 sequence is CASSLAQGTVGYTF. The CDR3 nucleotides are TGCGCCAGCAGCTTGGCCCAGGGGACAGTCGGCTACACCTTC. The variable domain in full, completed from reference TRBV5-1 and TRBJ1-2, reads KAGVTQTPRYLIKTRGQQVTLSCSPISGHRSVSWYQQTPGQGLQFLFEYFSETQRNKGNFPGRFSGRQFSNSRSEMNVSTLELGDSALYLCASSLAQGTVGYTFGSGTRLTVV.

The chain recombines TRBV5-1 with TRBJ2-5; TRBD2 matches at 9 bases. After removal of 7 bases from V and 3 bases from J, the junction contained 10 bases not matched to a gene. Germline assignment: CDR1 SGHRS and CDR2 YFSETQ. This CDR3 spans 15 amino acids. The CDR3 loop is CASEDRVAGEETQYF. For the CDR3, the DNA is TGCGCCAGCGAGGACCGGGTAGCGGGGGAAGAGACCCAGTACTTC.

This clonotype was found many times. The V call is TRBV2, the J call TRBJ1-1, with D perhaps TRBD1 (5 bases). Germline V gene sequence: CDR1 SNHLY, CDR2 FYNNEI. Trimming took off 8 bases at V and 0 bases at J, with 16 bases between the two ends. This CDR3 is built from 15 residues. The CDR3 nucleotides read TGTGCCAGCGGGCAGGGAGGAATCATGAACACTGAAGCTTTCTTT. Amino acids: CASGQGGIMNTEAFF.